Below are 11 T cell receptor beta chains sequenced from a single sample in a study of control samples from healthy donors and cancer patients. Clones were sequenced by immunoSEQ multiplex PCR, and TCRdb holds only the in-frame ones, with some missing. The profile shows 55,000 to 70,000 clones, more than 85% of them singletons. The sequenced sample was PBMCs. These receptors originate from a young man with colorectal cancer.

The V and J genes are TRBV29-1 and TRBJ2-1, with TRBD2 identical over 11 bases. The J segment lost 3 bases and the V segment lost 4 bases, leaving 2 bases of the junction unmatched. The CDR3 length is 14 residues. Germline CDR1 and CDR2: SQVTM and ANQGSEA. As DNA, the CDR3 is TGCAGCGTTGCGACTAGCGGGGACTACAATGAGCAGTTCTTC. This encodes CSVATSGDYNEQFF.

The gene calls are TRBV4-3 and TRBJ2-1; D call uncertain. Germline-derived CDR1 and CDR2 are LGHNA and YSLEER. The V end lost 1 base, the J end lost 4 bases, and 5 bases lay between the germline ends. The CDR3 runs to 13 residues. The CDR3 spells CASSQVSYNEQFF. The CDR3 coding sequence is TGCGCCAGCAGCCAAGTCTCTTACAATGAGCAGTTCTTC.

The J gene is TRBJ1-1, the V gene TRBV7-9; 10 bases match TRBD1. The CDR3 has 15 amino acids. Per germline, CDR1 SEHNR and CDR2 FQNEAQ (reference sequence). J was trimmed by 6 bases and V by 2 bases; bases with no gene match: 6. The DNA for the CDR3 is TGTGCCAGCAGCTTATACAGGACAGGGGGACCTGAAGCTTTCTTT. Translated, it gives CASSLYRTGGPEAFF.

The chain carries TRBV7-2 and TRBJ2-4; 7 bases map to TRBD1. Germline lookup yields CDR1 SGHTA and CDR2 FQGNSA. With 2 bases clipped from V and 5 bases from J, the junction kept 3 bases outside the gene matches. This CDR3 spans 14 amino acids. The CDR3 loop is CASSLRTGQNIQYF. As DNA, the CDR3 is TGTGCCAGCAGCTTACGGACAGGCCAAAACATTCAGTACTTC.

This clone has a single count. The rearrangement joins TRBV7-2 to TRBJ1-3; 7 bases match TRBD1. The CDR3 is 16 residues long. The V and J ends lost 5 bases and 4 bases, in that order; junction bases with no gene match: 11. Germline CDR1 and CDR2: SGHTA and FQGNSA. The CDR3 sequence: CASSESDRVSGNTIYF. Written as DNA, the CDR3 is TGTGCCAGCAGCGAGAGCGACAGGGTGTCAGGAAACACCATATATTTT.

This clone was seen just once. V is TRBV19 and J is TRBJ1-5; 9 bases line up with TRBD1. J was trimmed by 5 bases and V by 4 bases; bases with no gene match: 9. The CDR3 has 16 amino acids. Germline loops: CDR1 LNHDA, CDR2 SQIVND (reference sequence). The CDR3 bases are TGTGCCAGTAGTACCTTTCCGGACAGGGGTCATCAGCCCCAGCATTTT. Translation gives CASSTFPDRGHQPQHF.

This rearrangement joins TRBV5-4 to TRBJ2-2; D is possibly TRBD1 (7 bases). Germline CDR1 is SGHNT and CDR2 is YYREEE (reference sequence). The CDR3 runs 16 residues. The germline V and J ends were trimmed by 4 bases and 5 bases, with 18 bases remaining between them. The chain's CDR3 is CASSPRAGGNTGELFF. The CDR3 nucleotides read TGTGCCAGCAGCCCCCGGGCAGGGGGGAATACCGGGGAGCTGTTTTTT.

The rearrangement joins TRBV5-4 to TRBJ2-1, with D unclear. Deletions cut 4 bases from V and 7 bases from J, with 18 bases between. Germline CDR1 SGHNT, CDR2 YYREEE (reference sequence). This CDR3 contains 15 residues. CDR3 residues: CASSRDLESGNEQFF. The DNA of the CDR3 is TGTGCCAGCAGCCGTGACTTGGAGTCTGGGAATGAGCAGTTCTTC.

V and J are TRBV6-5 and TRBJ1-1; no firm D call. Per germline, CDR1 MNHEY and CDR2 SVGAGI. Trimming left V 4 bases short and J 3 bases short, with 6 bases between. This CDR3 contains 12 residues. CDR3 nucleotides: TGTGCCAGCAGTTCATCCCACACTGAAGCTTTCTTT. Translation: CASSSSHTEAFF.

The chain recombines TRBV7-2 with TRBJ2-7, with D possibly being TRBD1 or TRBD2 (5 bases each). The V end was cut by 0 bases, the J end by 0 bases, with 6 bases between. CDR3 length equals 14 residues. From germline, CDR1 is SGHTA and CDR2 FQGNSA. In nucleotides, the CDR3 is TGTGCCAGCAGCTTAGCGGGGGTCTCCTACGAGCAGTACTTC. Protein product: CASSLAGVSYEQYF.

The rearrangement uses TRBV27 and TRBJ2-7; D not resolved. Germline CDR1 reads MNHEY; CDR2 reads SMNVEV (reference sequence). The CDR3 extends over 14 amino acids. Trimming removed 7 bases at V and 1 base at J, with 14 bases between. CDR3 coding DNA: TGTGCCAGCACCAATAGTCCGGATTCCTACGAGCAGTACTTC. This encodes CASTNSPDSYEQYF.